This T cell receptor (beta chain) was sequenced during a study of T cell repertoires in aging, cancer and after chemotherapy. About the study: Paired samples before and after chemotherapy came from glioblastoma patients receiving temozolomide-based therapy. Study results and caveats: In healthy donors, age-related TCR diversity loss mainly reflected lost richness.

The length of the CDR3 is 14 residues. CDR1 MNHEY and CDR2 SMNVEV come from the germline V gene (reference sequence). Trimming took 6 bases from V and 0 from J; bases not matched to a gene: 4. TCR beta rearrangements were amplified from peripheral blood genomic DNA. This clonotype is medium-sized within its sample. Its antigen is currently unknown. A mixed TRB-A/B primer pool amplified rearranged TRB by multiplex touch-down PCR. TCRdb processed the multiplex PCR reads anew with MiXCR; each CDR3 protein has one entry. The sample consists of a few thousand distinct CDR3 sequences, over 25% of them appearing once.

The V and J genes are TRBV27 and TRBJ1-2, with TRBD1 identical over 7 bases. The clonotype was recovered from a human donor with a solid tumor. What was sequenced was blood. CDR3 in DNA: TGTGCCAGCAGAATCCAGGGGGCTAACTATGGCTACACCTTC. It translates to CASRIQGANYGYTF.